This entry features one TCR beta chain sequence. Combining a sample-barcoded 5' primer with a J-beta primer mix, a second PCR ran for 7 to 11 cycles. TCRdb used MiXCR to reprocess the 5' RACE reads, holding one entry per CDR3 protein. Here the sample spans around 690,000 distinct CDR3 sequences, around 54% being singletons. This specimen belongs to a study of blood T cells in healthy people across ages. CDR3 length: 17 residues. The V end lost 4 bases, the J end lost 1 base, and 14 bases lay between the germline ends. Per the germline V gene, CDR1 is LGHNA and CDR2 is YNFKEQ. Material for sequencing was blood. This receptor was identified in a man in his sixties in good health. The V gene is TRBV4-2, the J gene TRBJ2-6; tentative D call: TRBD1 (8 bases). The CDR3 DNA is TGTGCCAGCAGCCCAGCGGGACAGGCGTCTGGGGCCAACGTCCTGACTTTC. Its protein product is CASSPAGQASGANVLTF.